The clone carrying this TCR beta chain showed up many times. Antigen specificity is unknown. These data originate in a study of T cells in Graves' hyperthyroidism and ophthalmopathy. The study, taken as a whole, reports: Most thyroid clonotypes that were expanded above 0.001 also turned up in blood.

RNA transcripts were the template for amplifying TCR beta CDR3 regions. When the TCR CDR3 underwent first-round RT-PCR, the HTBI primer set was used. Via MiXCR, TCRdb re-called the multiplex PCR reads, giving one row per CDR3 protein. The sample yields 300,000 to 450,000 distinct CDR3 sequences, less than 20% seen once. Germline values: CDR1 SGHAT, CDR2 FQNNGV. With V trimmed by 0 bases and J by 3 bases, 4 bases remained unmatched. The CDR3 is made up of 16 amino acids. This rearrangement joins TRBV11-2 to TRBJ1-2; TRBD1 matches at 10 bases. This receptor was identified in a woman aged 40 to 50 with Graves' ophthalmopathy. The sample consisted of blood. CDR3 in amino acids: CASSLEGTGVYYGYTF. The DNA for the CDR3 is TGTGCCAGCAGCTTAGAGGGGACAGGGGTTTACTATGGCTACACCTTC.